The 24 T cell receptor beta chains below all came from one sample that was sequenced in a study of spatial heterogeneity in lung cancer. TCRdb re-analysed the 5' RACE reads in MiXCR, keeping a single row per CDR3 protein. The sample shows 7,000 to 8,000 distinct CDR3 sequences, approximately 7% of them seen only once. Time point in this sample: sample taken at primary tumor resection. General study findings and limits: Intratumoral expanded alpha and beta TCR counts were found to track tumor mutation counts.

No cognate antigen is known for these TCRs. This specimen was lung tumor tissue, taken at surgery. The receptors were gathered from a male donor with early-stage non-small cell lung cancer.

This clonotype is medium-sized within its sample. CDR3 nucleotide sequence: TGTGCCAGCTCACCGAGCGGGAACTCCTACAATGAGCAGTTCTTC. This codes for CASSPSGNSYNEQFF. The V call is TRBV18, the J call TRBJ2-1, with TRBD2 matching 7 bases. This CDR3 is 15 amino acids long. Germline V gene lookup returns CDR1 KGHSH and CDR2 LQKENI. Trimming removed 3 bases from V and 0 bases from J; junction bases left unmatched: 2.

This clonotype was observed many times. V gene TRBV29-1 combines with J gene TRBJ1-5; perhaps TRBD1 as D (5 bases). The V end lost 5 bases, the J end lost 7 bases, and 15 bases lay between the germline ends. The length of the CDR3 is 13 residues. Germline loops: CDR1 SQVTM, CDR2 ANQGSEA. Written as DNA, the CDR3 is TGCAGCGTTACCGGGGGGTGGGAACAGCCCCAGCATTTT. The encoded protein is CSVTGGWEQPQHF.

This clonotype was detected many times. The chain joins TRBV19 to TRBJ1-5, with 7 bases fitting TRBD1. CDR3 size: 18 residues. Germline CDR1 LNHDA, CDR2 SQIVND (reference sequence). The J segment lost 0 bases and the V segment lost 7 bases, leaving 15 bases of the junction unmatched. The CDR3 loop is CASNAPTGRGNSNQPQHF. CDR3 sequence (DNA): TGTGCCAGTAATGCCCCGACAGGGCGGGGTAATAGCAATCAGCCCCAGCATTTT.

V is TRBV6-2 or TRBV6-3 and J is TRBJ2-5; D is uncertain. Trimming took 0 bases from V and 4 from J, leaving 3 bases between them. The germline V gene has CDR1 MNHEY and CDR2 SVGEGT. The CDR3 has 12 amino acids. CDR3 region: CASSYSIETQYF. CDR3 nucleotide sequence: TGTGCCAGCAGTTACTCGATAGAGACCCAGTACTTC.

The sample holds many counts of this clonotype. The chain combines TRBV11-2 with TRBJ1-1; D is possibly TRBD1 (5 bases). V lost 3 bases to trimming and J lost 2 bases, with 16 bases between them. In germline, CDR1 is SGHAT, CDR2 FQNNGV. The CDR3 runs 16 residues. CDR3 region: CASSFVSGLANTEAFF. CDR3 bases: TGTGCCAGCAGCTTTGTTTCAGGGCTTGCAAACACTGAAGCTTTCTTT.

This clonotype was observed a handful of times. This chain links TRBV28 with TRBJ1-2; D gene uncertain. There are 13 residues in the CDR3. The V gene's germline CDR1 is MDHEN and CDR2 SYDVKM. Trimming removed 2 bases from V and 5 bases from J, with 9 bases in between. The CDR3 bases are TGTGCCAGCAGTTTAGGACTAACGTATGGCTACACCTTC. Translation gives CASSLGLTYGYTF.

By proportion, this clonotype is medium-sized. The gene calls are TRBV14 and TRBJ1-1; possibly TRBD1 for D (6 bases). The CDR3 has 13 amino acids. From germline, CDR1 is SGHDN and CDR2 FVKESK. The V end lost 4 bases, the J end lost 11 bases, and 17 bases lay between the germline ends. CDR3 nucleotides: TGTGCCAGCAGCCCCCTTCAGGGGTGGCTTGCTTTCTTT. Protein sequence: CASSPLQGWLAFF.

This chain links TRBV11-2 with TRBJ2-5; D may be TRBD1 (5 bases). Germline loops: CDR1 SGHAT, CDR2 FQNNGV. The CDR3 contains 15 residues. V gave up 2 bases and J gave up 5 bases, with 15 bases separating them. As DNA, the CDR3 is TGTGCCAGCAGCTTAAGGGGTGGACCTGCGGAGACCCAGTACTTC. Amino acids: CASSLRGGPAETQYF. The variable domain in full, with the rest retrieved from reference TRBV11-2 and TRBJ2-5, is EAGVAQSPRYKIIEKRQSVAFWCNPISGHATLYWYQQILGQGPKLLIQFQNNGVVDDSQLPKDRFSAERLKGVDSTLKIQPAKLEDSAVYLCASSLRGGPAETQYFGPGTRLLVL.

The gene calls are TRBV11-2 and TRBJ2-7; 8 bases line up with TRBD2. Germline V CDR1 and CDR2: SGHAT, FQNNGV. Germline trimming cut 5 bases from V and 0 bases from J; bases unmatched to any gene: 3. The CDR3 sequence is 14 residues long. CDR3 sequence (DNA): TGTGCCAGCAGCCCGGGACTAGGCTCCTACGAGCAGTACTTC. Encoded protein: CASSPGLGSYEQYF.

This clonotype was picked up many times. The chain recombines TRBV5-8 with TRBJ2-1, with TRBD1 as a possible D gene (6 bases). V was cut by 2 bases and J by 10 bases, with 13 bases left in between. The CDR3 spans 13 residues. The germline gives CDR1 SGHTS, CDR2 YDEGEE. The chain's CDR3 is CASSLMNRDEQFF. CDR3 nucleotide sequence: TGTGCCAGCAGCTTAATGAACAGGGACGAGCAGTTCTTC. Based on the CDR3 plus reference TRBV5-8 and TRBJ2-1, the full variable domain is EAGVTQSPTHLIKTRGQQATLRCSPISGHTSVYWYQQALGLGLQFLLWYDEGEERNRGNFPPRFSGRQFPNYSSELNVNALELEDSALYLCASSLMNRDEQFFGPGTRLTVL.

This clonotype is termed medium-sized. V gene TRBV6-1 combines with J gene TRBJ2-7; weak D call: TRBD2 (6 bases). CDR3 length: 14 amino acids. CDR1 and CDR2 (germline): MNHNS, SASEGT. Deletions cut 4 bases from V and 7 bases from J, with 17 bases between. The CDR3 region is CASSGGTVILEQYF. The CDR3 DNA sequence: TGTGCCAGCAGTGGCGGGACCGTCATCTTGGAGCAGTACTTC.

By its share, this clonotype is medium-sized. V and J are TRBV28 and TRBJ2-7; unclear D gene. There are 13 residues in the CDR3. The germline V gene encodes CDR1 MDHEN and CDR2 SYDVKM. V lost 6 bases to trimming and J lost 2 bases, with 11 bases between them. The chain's CDR3 is CASSLPVPYEQYF. CDR3 nucleotide sequence: TGTGCCAGCAGCCTACCCGTGCCCTACGAGCAGTACTTC.

This clonotype has a count of ten or more. CDR3 sequence reads: CASSPRGGRNEQFF. CDR3 in DNA: TGTGCCAGCAGCCCCCGTGGGGGCCGGAATGAGCAGTTCTTC. The V gene is TRBV9, the J gene TRBJ2-1; D might be TRBD1 (6 bases). The CDR3 consists of 14 residues. CDR1 is SGDLS and CDR2 is YYNGEE in the germline V gene. With 4 bases removed from V and 7 bases from J, the gap between germline ends came to 15 bases. Full variable domain (rest looked up from reference TRBV9 and TRBJ2-1): DSGVTQTPKHLITATGQRVTLRCSPRSGDLSVYWYQQSLDQGLQFLIQYYNGEERAKGNILERFSAQQFPDLHSELNLSSLELGDSALYFCASSPRGGRNEQFFGPGTRLTVL.

This clonotype is medium-sized in the sample. This chain connects TRBV4-1 to TRBJ2-5, with D possibly being TRBD2 (6 bases). Trimming took 3 bases from V and 0 from J, leaving 23 bases between them. CDR3 size: 19 residues. CDR1 is MGHRA and CDR2 is YSYEKL in the germline V gene. For the CDR3, the DNA is TGCGCCAGCAGCCATCCGGGACTTAAAGCCGGGGCGTACCAAGAGACCCAGTACTTC. This translates into CASSHPGLKAGAYQETQYF.

The rearrangement uses TRBV20-1 and TRBJ1-1, with D maybe TRBD1 (5 bases). V dropped 0 bases and J dropped 0 bases, with 11 bases sitting between them. CDR3 size: 15 residues. In germline, CDR1 is DFQATT, CDR2 SNEGSKA (reference sequence). DNA for the CDR3: TGCAGTGCTAGAGATCCCGGGACGGTGAACACTGAAGCTTTCTTT. Its translation is CSARDPGTVNTEAFF.

In this sample, this clonotype turned up many times. The chain links TRBV3-1 to TRBJ2-5; 15 bases agree with TRBD2. Germline V CDR1 and CDR2: LGHDT, YNNKEL (reference sequence). J was trimmed by 3 bases and V by 4 bases; bases with no gene match: 21. The CDR3 runs to 22 residues. CDR3 nucleotide sequence: TGTGCCAGCAGCCCGGCCGGGACTAGCGGGAGGTCGTCGGGTCGGTTCAAAGAGACCCAGTACTTC. It yields the protein CASSPAGTSGRSSGRFKETQYF.

Relative to its sample, this clonotype is medium-sized. V and J are TRBV20-1 and TRBJ1-6; 9 nucleotides align to TRBD1. Trimming cost V 3 bases and J 10 bases; bases outside gene matches: 7. Germline assignment: CDR1 DFQATT and CDR2 SNEGSKA (reference sequence). The CDR3 totals 14 residues. CDR3 region: CSASPGQGMSPLHF. For the CDR3, the DNA is TGCAGTGCTAGTCCGGGACAGGGAATGTCACCCCTCCACTTT.

This clonotype is labeled medium-sized. The chain uses TRBV12-3 or TRBV12-4 and TRBJ1-6; D remains ambiguous. The CDR3 is 15 residues long. The V end was cut by 5 bases, the J end by 5 bases, with 13 bases between. This chain's CDR3 is CASSGPPQNNSPLHF. For the CDR3, the DNA is TGTGCCAGCAGTGGTCCCCCACAAAATAATTCACCCCTCCACTTT.

Only a few counts were recorded for this clonotype. The CDR3 coding sequence is TGCAGTGTCCCTTCCGGGGCAGGGGGCAGGGCGTCAGGGGCCAACGTCCTGACTTTC. As protein: CSVPSGAGGRASGANVLTF. The rearrangement joins TRBV20-1 to TRBJ2-6; 8 nucleotides align to TRBD1. Per germline, CDR1 DFQATT and CDR2 SNEGSKA (reference sequence). This CDR3 has 19 residues. V lost 7 bases, J lost 4 bases, and 21 bases stayed unmatched.

Note on this clonotype: This CDR3 is missing its conserved last phenylalanine or tryptophan, likely due to a read error. The chain recombines TRBV5-4 with TRBJ2-1; possible D gene TRBD1, 5 bases. The V gene lost 5 bases and the J gene lost 5 bases, with 17 bases spanning the gap. There are 15 residues in the CDR3. Germline CDR1 is SGHNT and CDR2 is YYREEE (reference sequence). The CDR3 is CASRPQGPGNNEQFC. CDR3 DNA: TGTGCCAGCAGACCCCAGGGCCCCGGCAACAATGAGCAGTTCTGT.

This clonotype was detected many times. This chain joins TRBV7-9 and TRBJ2-5, with D possibly being TRBD2 (6 bases). The ends were cut back, 3 bases at V and 6 bases at J, with 14 bases in the middle. Germline V lookup: CDR1 SEHNR, CDR2 FQNEAQ (reference sequence). The CDR3 extends over 14 amino acids. In DNA form, the CDR3 reads TGTGCCAGCAGCTTTGTTGGAGGGGCGAAGACCCAGTACTTC. Translation gives CASSFVGGAKTQYF.

This clonotype is termed medium-sized. The rearrangement links TRBV18 to TRBJ2-5; no clear D. Trimming removed 4 bases from V and 0 bases from J, with 6 bases in between. CDR3 length: 13 residues. Per the germline V gene, CDR1 is KGHSH and CDR2 is LQKENI. The CDR3 spells CASSRRDQETQYF. CDR3 nucleotides: TGTGCCAGCTCACGCCGGGACCAAGAGACCCAGTACTTC.

In this sample, this clonotype turned up many times. The chain recombines TRBV7-2 with TRBJ2-3; the match to TRBD2 covers 7 bases. Germline V CDR1 and CDR2: SGHTA, FQGNSA. This CDR3 spans 14 amino acids. V shed 5 bases and J 4 bases; nucleotides not matched to a gene: 6. The DNA for the CDR3 is TGTGCCAGCAGCCCCGGACTAGACCCAGATACGCAGTATTTT. Translated: CASSPGLDPDTQYF.

This clonotype is classed as medium-sized. J is TRBJ2-4 and V is TRBV7-8; TRBD2 matches 11 bases. In germline, CDR1 is SGHVS, CDR2 FQNEAQ. There are 15 residues in the CDR3. With 4 bases clipped from V and 12 bases from J, the junction kept 11 bases outside the gene matches. CDR3 coding DNA: TGTGCCAGCAGCTCAACCCGGACTAGCGGGTCTACTCAGTACTTC. Its protein is CASSSTRTSGSTQYF.